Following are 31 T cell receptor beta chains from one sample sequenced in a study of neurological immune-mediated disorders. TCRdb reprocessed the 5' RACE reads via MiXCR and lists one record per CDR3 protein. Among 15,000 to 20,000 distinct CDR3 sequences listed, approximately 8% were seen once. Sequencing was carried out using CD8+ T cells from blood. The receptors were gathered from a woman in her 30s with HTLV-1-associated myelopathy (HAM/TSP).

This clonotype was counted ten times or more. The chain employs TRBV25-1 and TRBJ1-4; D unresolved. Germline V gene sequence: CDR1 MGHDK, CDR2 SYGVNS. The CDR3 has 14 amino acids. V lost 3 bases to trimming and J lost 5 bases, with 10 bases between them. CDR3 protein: CASSEVQRNEKLFF. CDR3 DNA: TGTGCCAGCAGTGAGGTCCAGAGGAATGAAAAACTGTTTTTT. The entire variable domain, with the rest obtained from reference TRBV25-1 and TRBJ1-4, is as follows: EADIYQTPRYLVIGTGKKITLECSQTMGHDKMYWYQQDPGMELHLIHYSYGVNSTEKGDLSSESTVSRIRTEHFPLTLESARPSHTSQYLCASSEVQRNEKLFFGSGTQLSVL.

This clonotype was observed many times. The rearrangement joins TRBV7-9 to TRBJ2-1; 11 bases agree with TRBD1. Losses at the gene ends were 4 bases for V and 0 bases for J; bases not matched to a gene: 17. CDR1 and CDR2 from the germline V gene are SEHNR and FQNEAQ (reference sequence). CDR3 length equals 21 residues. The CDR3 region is CASSSCCFWDRGSHSYNEQFF. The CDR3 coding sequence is TGTGCCAGCAGCTCCTGTTGTTTCTGGGACAGGGGGTCCCACTCCTACAATGAGCAGTTCTTC.

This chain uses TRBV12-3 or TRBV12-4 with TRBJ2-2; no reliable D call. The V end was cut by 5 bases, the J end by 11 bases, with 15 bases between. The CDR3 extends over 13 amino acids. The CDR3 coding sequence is TGTGCCAGCAGTCTCAACACCGGTTTAGAGCTGTTTTTT. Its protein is CASSLNTGLELFF.

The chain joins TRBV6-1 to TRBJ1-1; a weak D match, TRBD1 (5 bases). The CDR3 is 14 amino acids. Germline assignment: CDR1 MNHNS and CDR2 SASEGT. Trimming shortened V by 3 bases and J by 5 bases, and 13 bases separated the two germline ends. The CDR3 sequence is CASSDGGGGTEAFF. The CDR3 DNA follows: TGTGCCAGCAGTGACGGCGGGGGAGGGACTGAAGCTTTCTTT.

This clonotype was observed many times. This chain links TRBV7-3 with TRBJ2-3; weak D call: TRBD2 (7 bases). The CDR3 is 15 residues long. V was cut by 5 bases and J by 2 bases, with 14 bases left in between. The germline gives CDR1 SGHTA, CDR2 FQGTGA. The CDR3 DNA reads TGTGCCAGCAGCCAGACTGGGGGGGCCACAGATACGCAGTATTTT. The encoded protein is CASSQTGGATDTQYF.

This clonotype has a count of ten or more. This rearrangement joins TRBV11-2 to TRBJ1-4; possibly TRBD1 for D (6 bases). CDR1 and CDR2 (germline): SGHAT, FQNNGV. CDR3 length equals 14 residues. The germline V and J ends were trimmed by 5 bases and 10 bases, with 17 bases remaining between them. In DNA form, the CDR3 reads TGTGCCAGCAGCAAGACAGGTCGCGGCGGAAAACTGTTTTTT. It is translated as CASSKTGRGGKLFF. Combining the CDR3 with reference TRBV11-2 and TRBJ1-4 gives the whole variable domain EAGVAQSPRYKIIEKRQSVAFWCNPISGHATLYWYQQILGQGPKLLIQFQNNGVVDDSQLPKDRFSAERLKGVDSTLKIQPAKLEDSAVYLCASSKTGRGGKLFFGSGTQLSVL.

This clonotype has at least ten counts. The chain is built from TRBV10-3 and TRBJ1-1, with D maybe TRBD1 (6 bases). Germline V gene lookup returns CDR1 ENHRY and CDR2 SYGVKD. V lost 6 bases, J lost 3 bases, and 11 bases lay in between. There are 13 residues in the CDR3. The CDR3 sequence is CAIRLGGDTEAFF. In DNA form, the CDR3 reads TGTGCCATCAGGTTAGGGGGGGACACTGAAGCTTTCTTT.

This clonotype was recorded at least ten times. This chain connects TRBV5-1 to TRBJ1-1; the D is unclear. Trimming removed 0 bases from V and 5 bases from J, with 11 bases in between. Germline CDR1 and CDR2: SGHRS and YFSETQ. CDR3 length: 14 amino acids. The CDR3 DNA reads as TGCGCCAGCAGCTTGGCCGGGGTTGGGACTGAAGCTTTCTTT. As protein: CASSLAGVGTEAFF.

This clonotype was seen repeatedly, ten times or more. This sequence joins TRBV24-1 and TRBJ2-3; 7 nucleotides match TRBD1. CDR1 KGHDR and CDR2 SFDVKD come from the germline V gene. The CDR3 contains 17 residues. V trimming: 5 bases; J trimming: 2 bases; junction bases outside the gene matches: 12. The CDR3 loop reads CATSGLNRGDYTDTQYF. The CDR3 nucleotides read TGTGCCACCAGTGGCCTTAACAGGGGTGACTACACAGATACGCAGTATTTT.

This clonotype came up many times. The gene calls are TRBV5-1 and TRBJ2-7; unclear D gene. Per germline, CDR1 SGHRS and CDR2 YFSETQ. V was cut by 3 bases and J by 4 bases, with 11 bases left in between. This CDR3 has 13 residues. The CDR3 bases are TGCGCCAGCAGCTCGAGCCCGACGTACGAGCAGTACTTC. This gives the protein CASSSSPTYEQYF.

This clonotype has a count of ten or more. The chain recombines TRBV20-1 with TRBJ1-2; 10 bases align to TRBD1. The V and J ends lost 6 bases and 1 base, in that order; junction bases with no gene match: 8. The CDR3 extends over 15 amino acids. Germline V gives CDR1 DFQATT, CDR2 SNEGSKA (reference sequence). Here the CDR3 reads CSARPGTGVNYGYTF. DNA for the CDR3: TGCAGTGCAAGGCCCGGGACAGGGGTTAACTATGGCTACACCTTC.

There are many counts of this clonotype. CDR3 sequence reads: CASSWETGNTEAFF. The CDR3 DNA is TGCGCCAGCAGCTGGGAGACGGGGAACACTGAAGCTTTCTTT. This chain connects TRBV5-1 to TRBJ1-1; the D is unclear. The V and J ends lost 3 bases and 1 base respectively, with 10 bases between them. Germline CDR1 and CDR2: SGHRS and YFSETQ. The CDR3 is 14 amino acids.

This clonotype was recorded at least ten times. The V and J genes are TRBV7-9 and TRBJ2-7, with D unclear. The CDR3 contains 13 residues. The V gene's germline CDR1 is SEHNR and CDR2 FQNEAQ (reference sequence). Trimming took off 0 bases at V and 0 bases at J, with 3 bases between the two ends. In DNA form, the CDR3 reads TGTGCCAGCAGCTTAGCGTCCTCCTACGAGCAGTACTTC. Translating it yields CASSLASSYEQYF.

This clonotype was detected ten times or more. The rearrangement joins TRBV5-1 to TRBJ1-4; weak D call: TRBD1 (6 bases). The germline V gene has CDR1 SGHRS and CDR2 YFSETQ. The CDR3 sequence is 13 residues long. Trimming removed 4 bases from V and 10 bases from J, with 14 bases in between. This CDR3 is CASSQDGTLKLFF. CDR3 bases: TGCGCCAGCAGCCAGGACGGGACACTAAAACTGTTTTTT.

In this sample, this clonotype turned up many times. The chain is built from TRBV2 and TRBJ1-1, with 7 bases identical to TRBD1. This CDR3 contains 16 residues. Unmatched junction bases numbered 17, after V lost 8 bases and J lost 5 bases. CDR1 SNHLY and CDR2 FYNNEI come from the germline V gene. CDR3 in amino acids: CASLGAGGKGGTEAFF. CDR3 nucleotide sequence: TGTGCCAGCCTCGGGGCAGGGGGTAAGGGCGGTACTGAAGCTTTCTTT. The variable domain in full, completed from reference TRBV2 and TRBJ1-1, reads EPEVTQTPSHQVTQMGQEVILRCVPISNHLYFYWYRQILGQKVEFLVSFYNNEISEKSEIFDDQFSVERPDGSNFTLKIRSTKLEDSAMYFCASLGAGGKGGTEAFFGQGTRLTVV.

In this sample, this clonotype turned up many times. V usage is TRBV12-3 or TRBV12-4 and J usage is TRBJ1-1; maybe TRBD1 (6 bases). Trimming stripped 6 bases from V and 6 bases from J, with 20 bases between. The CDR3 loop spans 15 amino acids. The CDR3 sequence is CASRDSQGWVSEAFF. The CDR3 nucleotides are TGTGCCAGCAGAGACTCACAGGGCTGGGTATCTGAAGCTTTCTTT.

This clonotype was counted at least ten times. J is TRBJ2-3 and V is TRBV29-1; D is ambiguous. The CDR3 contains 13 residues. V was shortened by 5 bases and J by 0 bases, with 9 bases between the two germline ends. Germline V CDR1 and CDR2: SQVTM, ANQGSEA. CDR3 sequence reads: CSVHSGSTDTQYF. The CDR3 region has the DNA TGCAGCGTTCACAGTGGAAGCACAGATACGCAGTATTTT.

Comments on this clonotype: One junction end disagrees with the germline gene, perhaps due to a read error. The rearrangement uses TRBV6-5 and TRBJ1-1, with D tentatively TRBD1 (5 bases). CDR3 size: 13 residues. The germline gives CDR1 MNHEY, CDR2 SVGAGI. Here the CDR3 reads CARSYSRGIEAFF. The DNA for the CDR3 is TGTGCCCGCAGTTACTCTAGGGGAATTGAAGCTTTCTTT.

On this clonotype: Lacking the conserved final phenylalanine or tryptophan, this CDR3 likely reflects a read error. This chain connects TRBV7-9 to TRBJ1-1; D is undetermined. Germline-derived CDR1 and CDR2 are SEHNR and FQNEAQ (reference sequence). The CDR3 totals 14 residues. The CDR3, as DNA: TGTGCCAACAGCTTATGGGCGGTGGGTACTGAAGCTTTCCTT. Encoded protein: CANSLWAVGTEAFL.

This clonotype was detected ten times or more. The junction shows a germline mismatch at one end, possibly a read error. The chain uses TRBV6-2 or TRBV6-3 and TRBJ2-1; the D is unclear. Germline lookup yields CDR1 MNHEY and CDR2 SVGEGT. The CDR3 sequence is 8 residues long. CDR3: CASSYQMF. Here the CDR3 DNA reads TGTGCCAGCAGTTACCAGATGTTC.

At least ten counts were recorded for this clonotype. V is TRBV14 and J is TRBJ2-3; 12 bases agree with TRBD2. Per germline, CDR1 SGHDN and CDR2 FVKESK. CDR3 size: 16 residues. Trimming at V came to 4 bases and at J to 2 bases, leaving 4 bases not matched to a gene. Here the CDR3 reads CASSPGLAGYTDTQYF. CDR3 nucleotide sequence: TGTGCCAGCAGCCCTGGACTAGCGGGGTACACAGATACGCAGTATTTT.

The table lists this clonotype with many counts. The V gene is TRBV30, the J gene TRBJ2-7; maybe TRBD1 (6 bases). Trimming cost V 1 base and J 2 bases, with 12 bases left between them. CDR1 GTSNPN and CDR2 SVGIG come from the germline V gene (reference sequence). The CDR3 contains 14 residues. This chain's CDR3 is CAWSGTDDTYEQYF. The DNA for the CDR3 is TGTGCCTGGAGTGGGACAGACGATACCTACGAGCAGTACTTC.

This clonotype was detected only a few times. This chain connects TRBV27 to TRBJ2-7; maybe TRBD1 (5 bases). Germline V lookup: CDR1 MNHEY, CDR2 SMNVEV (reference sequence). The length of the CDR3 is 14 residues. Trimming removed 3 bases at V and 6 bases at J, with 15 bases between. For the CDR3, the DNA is TGTGCCAGCAGTTTGACAGCGCTGGCTTTCGAGCAGTACTTC. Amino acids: CASSLTALAFEQYF.

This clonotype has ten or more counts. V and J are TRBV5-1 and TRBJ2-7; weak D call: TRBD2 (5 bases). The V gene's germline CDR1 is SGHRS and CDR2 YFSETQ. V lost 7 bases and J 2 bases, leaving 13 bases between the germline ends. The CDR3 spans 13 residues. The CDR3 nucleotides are TGCGCCAGCGGCAACCTCGGGACCTACGAGCAGTACTTC. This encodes CASGNLGTYEQYF.

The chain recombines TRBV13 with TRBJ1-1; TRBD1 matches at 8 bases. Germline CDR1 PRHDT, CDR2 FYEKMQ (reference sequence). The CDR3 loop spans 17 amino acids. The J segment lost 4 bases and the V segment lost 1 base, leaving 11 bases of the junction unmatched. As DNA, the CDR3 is TGTGCCAGCAGCTTAGTCCAGGGGGCGCTGACAGGCACTGAAGCTTTCTTT. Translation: CASSLVQGALTGTEAFF.

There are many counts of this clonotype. CDR3 sequence reads: CASSQDYRQDEQYF. For the CDR3, the DNA is TGTGCCAGCAGCCAAGATTATCGACAGGACGAGCAGTACTTC. This chain links TRBV14 with TRBJ2-7, with D possibly matching TRBD1 (6 bases). This CDR3 is built from 14 residues. Trimming cost V 0 bases and J 5 bases, with 11 bases left between them. CDR1 and CDR2 from the germline V gene are SGHDN and FVKESK.

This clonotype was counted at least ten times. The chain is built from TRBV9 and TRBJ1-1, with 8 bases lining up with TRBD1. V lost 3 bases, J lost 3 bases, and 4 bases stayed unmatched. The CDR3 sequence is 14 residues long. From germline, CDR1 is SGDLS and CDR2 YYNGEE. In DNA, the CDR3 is TGTGCCAGCAGCGCCTCGACAGGGGACACTGAAGCTTTCTTT. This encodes CASSASTGDTEAFF.

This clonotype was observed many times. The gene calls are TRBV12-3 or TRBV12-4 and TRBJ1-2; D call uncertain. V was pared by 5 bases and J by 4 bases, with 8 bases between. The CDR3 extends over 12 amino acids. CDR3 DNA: TGTGCCAGCAGTCCCGGGCCCTATGGCTACACCTTC. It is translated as CASSPGPYGYTF.

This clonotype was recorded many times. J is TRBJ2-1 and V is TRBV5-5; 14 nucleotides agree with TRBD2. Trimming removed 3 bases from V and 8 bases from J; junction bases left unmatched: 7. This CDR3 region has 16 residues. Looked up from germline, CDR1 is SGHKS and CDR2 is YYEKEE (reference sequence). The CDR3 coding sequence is TGTGCCAGCAGCTACCCGACTAGCGGGGGGGCCCATGAGCAGTTCTTC. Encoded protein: CASSYPTSGGAHEQFF.

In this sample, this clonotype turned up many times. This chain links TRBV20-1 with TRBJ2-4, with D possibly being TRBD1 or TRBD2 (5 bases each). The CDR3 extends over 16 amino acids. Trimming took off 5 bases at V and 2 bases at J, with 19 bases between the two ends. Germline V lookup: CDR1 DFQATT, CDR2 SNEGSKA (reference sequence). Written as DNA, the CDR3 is TGCAGTGCTTACAAGGGGCGCATCGGGACCAAAAACATTCAGTACTTC. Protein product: CSAYKGRIGTKNIQYF.

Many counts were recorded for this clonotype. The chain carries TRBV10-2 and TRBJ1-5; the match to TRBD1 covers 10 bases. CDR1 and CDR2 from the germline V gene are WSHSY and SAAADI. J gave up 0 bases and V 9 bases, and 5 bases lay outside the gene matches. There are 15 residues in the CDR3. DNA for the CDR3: TGCGCCAGTCAGGACAGGGGGTTTAGCAATCAGCCCCAGCATTTT. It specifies CASQDRGFSNQPQHF.